This T cell receptor (beta chain) emerged from a study of control samples from healthy donors and cancer patients. The CDR3 length is 14 residues. V trimming: 6 bases; J trimming: 5 bases; junction bases outside the gene matches: 5. The germline CDR1 and CDR2 sequences are SGHDN and FVKESK. Using immunoSEQ multiplex PCR, the repertoire was profiled, and TCRdb retains in-frame clones only, with some absent. The profile covers around 100,000 clones, with approximately 92% appearing a single time and 3% taken by the ten largest. What was sequenced was blood. The source is a human donor in good health. The donor label of this sample is uncertain. The chain joins TRBV14 to TRBJ2-2; TRBD1 agrees at 8 bases. DNA for the CDR3: TGTGCCAGCAGTCAGGACAGGGTGACCGGGGAGCTGTTTTTT. As protein: CASSQDRVTGELFF.